This TCR beta chain is from a study of control samples from healthy donors and cancer patients. Libraries were prepared by immunoSEQ multiplex PCR; TCRdb keeps only in-frame clonotypes and omits some of them. In the table there are 40,000 to 55,000 clones, more than 85% of which are singletons. Remarks on this clone: Other DNA sequences in this sample translate to the same CDR3.

This CDR3 contains 12 residues. V was cut by 3 bases and J by 3 bases, with 6 bases left in between. The chain links TRBV12-3 or TRBV12-4 to TRBJ2-7, with unresolved D. The sequencing input was PBMCs. The TCR comes from a woman in her thirties or forties with head and neck cancer. The CDR3 sequence is CASSLASYEQYF. The CDR3 DNA is TGTGCCAGCAGTTTGGCGAGCTACGAGCAGTACTTC.